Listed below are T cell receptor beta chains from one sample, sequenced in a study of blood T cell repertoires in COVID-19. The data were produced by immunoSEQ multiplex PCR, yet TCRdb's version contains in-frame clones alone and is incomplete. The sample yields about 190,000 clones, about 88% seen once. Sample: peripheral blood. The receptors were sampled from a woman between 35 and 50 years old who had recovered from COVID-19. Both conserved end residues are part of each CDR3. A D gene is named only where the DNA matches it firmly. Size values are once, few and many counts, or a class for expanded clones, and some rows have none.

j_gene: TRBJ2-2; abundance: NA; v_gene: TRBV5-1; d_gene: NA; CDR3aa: CASSQRTGDGELFF; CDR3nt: TGCGCCAGCAGTCAGAGGACGGGGGACGGGGAGCTGTTTTTT
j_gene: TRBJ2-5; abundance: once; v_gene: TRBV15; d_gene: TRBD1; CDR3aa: CATSRDRAGGETQYF; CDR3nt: TGTGCCACCAGCAGAGATCGCGCAGGGGGAGAGACCCAGTACTTC
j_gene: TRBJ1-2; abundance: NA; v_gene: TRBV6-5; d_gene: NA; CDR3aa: CASRAPGTYGYTF; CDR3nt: TGTGCCAGCAGGGCCCCAGGGACTTATGGCTACACCTTC
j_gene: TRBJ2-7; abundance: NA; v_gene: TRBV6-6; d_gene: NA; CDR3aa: CASSYTSGLYEQYF; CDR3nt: TGTGCCAGCAGTTACACAAGCGGACTCTACGAGCAGTACTTC
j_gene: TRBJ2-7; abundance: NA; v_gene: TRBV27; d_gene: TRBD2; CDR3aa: CASTRLAGVDEQYF; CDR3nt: TGTGCCAGCACCCGACTAGCGGGAGTTGACGAGCAGTACTTC
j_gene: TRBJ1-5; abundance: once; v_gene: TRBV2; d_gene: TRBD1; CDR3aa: CASSDTGTGVGSQPQHF; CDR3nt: TGTGCCAGCAGCGATACCGGGACAGGGGTCGGTTCCCAGCCCCAGCATTTT
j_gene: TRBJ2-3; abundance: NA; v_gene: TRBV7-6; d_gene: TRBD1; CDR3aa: CASSSGQGTDTQYF; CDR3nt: TGTGCCAGCAGCTCCGGACAGGGCACAGATACGCAGTATTTT
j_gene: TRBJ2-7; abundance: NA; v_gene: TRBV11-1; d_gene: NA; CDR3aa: CASSFADRGYEQYF; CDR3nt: TGTGCCAGCAGCTTTGCGGACAGAGGCTACGAGCAGTACTTC
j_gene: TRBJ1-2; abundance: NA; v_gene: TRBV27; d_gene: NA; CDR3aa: CASSHGQYLDGYTF; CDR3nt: TGTGCCAGCAGTCACGGACAGTACCTTGATGGCTACACCTTC
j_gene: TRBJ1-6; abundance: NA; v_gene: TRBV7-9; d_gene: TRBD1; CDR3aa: CASSHRDRGRNSPLHF; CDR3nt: TGTGCCAGCAGCCACCGGGACAGAGGAAGAAATTCACCCCTCCACTTT
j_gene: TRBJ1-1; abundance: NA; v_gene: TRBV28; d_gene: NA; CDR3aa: CASSFKHSAFF; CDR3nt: TGTGCCAGCAGTTTTAAACATTCAGCTTTCTTT
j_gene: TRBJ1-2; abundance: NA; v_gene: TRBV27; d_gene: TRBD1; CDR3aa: CASSLADRGHNGYTF; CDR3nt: TGTGCCAGCAGTTTGGCCGACAGGGGGCACAATGGCTACACCTTC
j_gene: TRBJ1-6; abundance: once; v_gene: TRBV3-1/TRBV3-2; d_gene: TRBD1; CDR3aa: CASTRDRGGSPLHF; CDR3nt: TGTGCCAGCACCAGGGACAGGGGTGGGTCACCCCTCCACTTT
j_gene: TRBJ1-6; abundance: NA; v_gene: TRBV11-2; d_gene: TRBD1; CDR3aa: CASSYPPGQGAYNSPLHF; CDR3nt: TGTGCCAGCAGCTATCCACCGGGACAGGGGGCCTATAATTCACCCCTCCACTTT
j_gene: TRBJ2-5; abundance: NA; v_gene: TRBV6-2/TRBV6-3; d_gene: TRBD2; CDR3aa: CASSSIAGGPETQYF; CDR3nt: TGTGCCAGCAGTTCTATAGCGGGAGGGCCGGAGACCCAGTACTTC
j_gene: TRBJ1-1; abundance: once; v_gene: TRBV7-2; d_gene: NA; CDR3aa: CASSLGGGNTEAFF; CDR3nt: TGTGCCAGCAGCTTAGGAGGGGGGAACACTGAAGCTTTCTTT
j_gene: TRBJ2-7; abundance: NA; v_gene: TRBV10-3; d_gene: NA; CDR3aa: CAIAESSLYEQYF; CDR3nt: TGTGCCATCGCGGAATCTTCCCTCTACGAGCAGTACTTC
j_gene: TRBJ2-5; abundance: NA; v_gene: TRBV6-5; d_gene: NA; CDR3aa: CASRRYQETQYF; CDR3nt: TGTGCCAGCAGGAGGTACCAAGAGACCCAGTACTTC